The clone carrying this T cell receptor beta chain showed up just once. Its antigen is not identified. A junction end diverges from the germline sequence, so it may reflect a read error. There are 17 residues in the CDR3. Germline V gene sequence: CDR1 DFQATT, CDR2 SNEGSKA (reference sequence). The data stem from a study of identical twins. General study findings and limits: Because invariant MAIT and iNKT cells could be present, zero-insertion analyses could be partly confounded.

Template switching supplied a universal primer site; unique molecular identifiers were carried on the cDNA. One entry per CDR3 protein, called by TCRdb with MiXCR from the 5' RACE reads. The sample has 500,000 to 550,000 distinct CDR3 sequences; approximately 20% are singletons. Another study also made use of these data, one on yellow fever vaccine responses in identical twins. Turning to that study: Twin vaccine T cell responses reportedly seemed partly convergent, partly personalized.

The chain is built from TRBV20-1 and TRBJ2-2; 14 positions match TRBD2. Input material: CD4+ T cells sorted from blood. This TCR was recovered from a woman younger than 30 in good health. The DNA of the CDR3 is TGCGGTGCTTCCCCGACTAGCGGGAGGGGGGTAACCGGGGAGCTGTTTTTT. It translates to CGASPTSGRGVTGELFF.